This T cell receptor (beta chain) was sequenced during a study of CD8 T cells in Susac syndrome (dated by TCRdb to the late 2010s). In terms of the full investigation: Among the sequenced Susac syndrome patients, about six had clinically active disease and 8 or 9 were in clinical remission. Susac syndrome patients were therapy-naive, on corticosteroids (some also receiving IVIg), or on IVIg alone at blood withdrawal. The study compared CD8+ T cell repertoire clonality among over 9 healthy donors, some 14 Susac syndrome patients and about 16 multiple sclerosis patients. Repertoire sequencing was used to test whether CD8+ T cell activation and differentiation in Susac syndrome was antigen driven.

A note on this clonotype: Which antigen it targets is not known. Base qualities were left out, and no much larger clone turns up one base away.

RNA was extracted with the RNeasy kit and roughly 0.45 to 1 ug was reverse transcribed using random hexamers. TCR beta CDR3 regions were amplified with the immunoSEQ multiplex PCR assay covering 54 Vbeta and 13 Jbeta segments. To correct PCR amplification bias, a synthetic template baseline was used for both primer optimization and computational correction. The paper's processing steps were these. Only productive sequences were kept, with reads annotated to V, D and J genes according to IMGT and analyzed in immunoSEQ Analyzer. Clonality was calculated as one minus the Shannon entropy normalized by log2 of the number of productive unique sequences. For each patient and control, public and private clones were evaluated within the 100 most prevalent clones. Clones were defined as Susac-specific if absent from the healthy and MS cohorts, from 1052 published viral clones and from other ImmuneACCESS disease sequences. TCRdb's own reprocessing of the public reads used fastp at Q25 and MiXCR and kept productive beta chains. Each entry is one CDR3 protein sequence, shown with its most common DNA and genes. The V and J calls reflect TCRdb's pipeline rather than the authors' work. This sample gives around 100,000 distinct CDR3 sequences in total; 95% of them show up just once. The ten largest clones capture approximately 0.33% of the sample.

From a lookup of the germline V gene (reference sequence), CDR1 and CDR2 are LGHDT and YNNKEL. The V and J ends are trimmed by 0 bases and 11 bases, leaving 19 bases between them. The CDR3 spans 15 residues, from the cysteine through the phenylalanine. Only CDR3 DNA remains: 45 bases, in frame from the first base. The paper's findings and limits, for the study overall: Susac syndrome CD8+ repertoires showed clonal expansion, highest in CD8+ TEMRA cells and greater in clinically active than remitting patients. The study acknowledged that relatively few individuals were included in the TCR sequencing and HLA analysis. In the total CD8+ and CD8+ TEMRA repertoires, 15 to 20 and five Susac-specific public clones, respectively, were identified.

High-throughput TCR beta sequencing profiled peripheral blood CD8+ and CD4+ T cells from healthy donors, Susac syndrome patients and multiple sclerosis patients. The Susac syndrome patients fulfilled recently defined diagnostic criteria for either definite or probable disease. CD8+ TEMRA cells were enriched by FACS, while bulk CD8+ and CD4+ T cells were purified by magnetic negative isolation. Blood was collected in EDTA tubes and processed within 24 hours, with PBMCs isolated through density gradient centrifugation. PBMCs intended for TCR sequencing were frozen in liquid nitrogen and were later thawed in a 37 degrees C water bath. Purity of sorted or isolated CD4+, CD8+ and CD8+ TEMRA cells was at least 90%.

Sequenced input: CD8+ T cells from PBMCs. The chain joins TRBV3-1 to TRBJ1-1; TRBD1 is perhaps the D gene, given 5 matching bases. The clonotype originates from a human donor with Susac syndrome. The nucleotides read TGTGCCAGCAGCCAAGAAGGAGACAGCCGGCGGTTGGCTTTCTTT. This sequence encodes CASSQEGDSRRLAFF.